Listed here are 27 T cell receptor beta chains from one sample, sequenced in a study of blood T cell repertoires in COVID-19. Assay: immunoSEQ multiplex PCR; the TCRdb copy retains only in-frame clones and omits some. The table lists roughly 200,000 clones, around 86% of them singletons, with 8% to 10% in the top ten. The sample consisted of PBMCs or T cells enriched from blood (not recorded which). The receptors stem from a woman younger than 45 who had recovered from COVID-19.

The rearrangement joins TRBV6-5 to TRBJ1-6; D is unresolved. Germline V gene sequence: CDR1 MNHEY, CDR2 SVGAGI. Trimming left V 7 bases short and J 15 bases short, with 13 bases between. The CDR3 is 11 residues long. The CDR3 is CASTSRQVLHF. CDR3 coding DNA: TGTGCCAGCACTTCCCGGCAGGTCCTCCACTTT.

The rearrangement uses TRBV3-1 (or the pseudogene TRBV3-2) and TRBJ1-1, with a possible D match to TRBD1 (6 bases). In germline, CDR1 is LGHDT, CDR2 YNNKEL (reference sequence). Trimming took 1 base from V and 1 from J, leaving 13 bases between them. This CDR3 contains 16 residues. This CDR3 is CASSQATGTPNTEAFF. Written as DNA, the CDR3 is TGTGCCAGCAGCCAAGCCACCGGGACACCGAACACTGAAGCTTTCTTT.

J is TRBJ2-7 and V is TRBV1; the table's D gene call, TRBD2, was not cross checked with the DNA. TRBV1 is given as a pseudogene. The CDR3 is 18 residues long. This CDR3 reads CTSSQVSLGAIPSYEQYF. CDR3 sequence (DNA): TGCACCAGCAGCCAAGTGTCCCTAGGAGCGATACCATCCTACGAGCAGTACTTC.

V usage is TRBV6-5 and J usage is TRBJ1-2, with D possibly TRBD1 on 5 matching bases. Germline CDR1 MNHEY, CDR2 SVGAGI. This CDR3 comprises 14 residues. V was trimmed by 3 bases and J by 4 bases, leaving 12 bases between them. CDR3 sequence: CASSYGMGGYGYTF. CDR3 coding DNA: TGTGCCAGCAGTTATGGGATGGGGGGCTATGGCTACACCTTC.

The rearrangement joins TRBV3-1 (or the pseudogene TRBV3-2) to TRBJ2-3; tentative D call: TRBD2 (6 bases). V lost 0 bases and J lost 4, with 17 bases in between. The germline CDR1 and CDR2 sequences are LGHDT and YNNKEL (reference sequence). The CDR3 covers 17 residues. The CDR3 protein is CASSQDWGTRISDTQYF. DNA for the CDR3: TGTGCCAGCAGCCAAGATTGGGGGACTCGAATATCAGATACGCAGTATTTT.

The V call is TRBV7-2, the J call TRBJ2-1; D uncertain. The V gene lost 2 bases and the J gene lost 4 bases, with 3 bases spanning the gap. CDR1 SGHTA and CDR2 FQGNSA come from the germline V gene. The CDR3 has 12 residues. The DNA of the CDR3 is TGTGCCAGCAGCTTATCGTACAATGAGCAGTTCTTC. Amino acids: CASSLSYNEQFF.

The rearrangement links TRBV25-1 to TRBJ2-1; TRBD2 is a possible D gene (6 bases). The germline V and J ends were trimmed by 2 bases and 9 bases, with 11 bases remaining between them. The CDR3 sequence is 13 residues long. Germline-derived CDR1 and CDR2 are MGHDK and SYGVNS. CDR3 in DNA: TGTGCCAGCAGTGAAGGAGGTAGCGGTGAGCAGTTCTTC. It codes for CASSEGGSGEQFF. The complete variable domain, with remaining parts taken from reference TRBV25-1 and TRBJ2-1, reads EADIYQTPRYLVIGTGKKITLECSQTMGHDKMYWYQQDPGMELHLIHYSYGVNSTEKGDLSSESTVSRIRTEHFPLTLESARPSHTSQYLCASSEGGSGEQFFGPGTRLTVL.

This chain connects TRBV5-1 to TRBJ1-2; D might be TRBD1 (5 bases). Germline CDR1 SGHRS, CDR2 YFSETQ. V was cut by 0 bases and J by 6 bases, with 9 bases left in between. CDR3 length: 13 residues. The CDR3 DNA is TGCGCCAGCAGCTTGGGACAGTTCGATGGCTACACCTTC. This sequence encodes CASSLGQFDGYTF.

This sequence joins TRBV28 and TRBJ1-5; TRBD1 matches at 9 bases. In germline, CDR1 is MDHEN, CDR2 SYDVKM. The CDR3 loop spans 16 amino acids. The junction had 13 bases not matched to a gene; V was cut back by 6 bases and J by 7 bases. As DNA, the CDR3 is TGTGCCAGCAGGGCCTCCGGGACAGGGACACGACAGCCCCAGCATTTT. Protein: CASRASGTGTRQPQHF.

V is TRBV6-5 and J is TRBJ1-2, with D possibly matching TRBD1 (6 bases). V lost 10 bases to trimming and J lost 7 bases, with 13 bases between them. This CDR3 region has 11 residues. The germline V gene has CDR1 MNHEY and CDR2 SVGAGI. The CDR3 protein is CATDRFGGYTF. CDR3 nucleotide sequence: TGTGCCACTGACAGGTTTGGTGGCTACACCTTC.

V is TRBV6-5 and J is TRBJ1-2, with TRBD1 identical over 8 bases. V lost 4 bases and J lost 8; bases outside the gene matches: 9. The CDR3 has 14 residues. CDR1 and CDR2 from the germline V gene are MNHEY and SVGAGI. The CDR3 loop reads CASSSVDRGRGYTF. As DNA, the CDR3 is TGTGCCAGCAGTTCTGTAGACAGGGGTAGAGGCTACACCTTC.

CDR3 amino acids: CASSAQLAGGQGGELFF. CDR3 nucleotide sequence: TGTGCCAGCAGCGCCCAACTAGCGGGAGGGCAAGGCGGGGAGCTGTTTTTT. V and J are TRBV9 and TRBJ2-2; 13 nucleotides line up with TRBD2. CDR1 is SGDLS, CDR2 YYNGEE, per germline. The ends lost 3 bases at V and 7 bases at J; junction bases unmatched: 9. The CDR3 length is 17 residues.

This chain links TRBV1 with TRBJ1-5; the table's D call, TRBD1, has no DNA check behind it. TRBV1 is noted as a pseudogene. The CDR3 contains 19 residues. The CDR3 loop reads CTSSQVGQKIPYSNQPQHF. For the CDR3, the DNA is TGCACCAGCAGCCAAGTCGGACAGAAAATACCGTATAGCAATCAGCCCCAGCATTTT.

For the CDR3, the DNA is TGTGCCAGCAACCCCTCGACAGGGAATCGGGAAGCTTTCTTT. Translated: CASNPSTGNREAFF. The genes are TRBV27 and TRBJ1-1; TRBD1 agrees at 7 bases. There are 14 residues in the CDR3. Germline CDR1 reads MNHEY; CDR2 reads SMNVEV (reference sequence). The ends lost 7 bases at V and 8 bases at J; junction bases unmatched: 13.

The CDR3 bases are TGTGCCTGGATACAGGGTTTAGGGTATGGCTACACCTTC. It is translated as CAWIQGLGYGYTF. The rearrangement uses TRBV30 and TRBJ1-2; TRBD1 is a possible D gene (6 bases). This CDR3 comprises 13 residues. Germline V lookup: CDR1 GTSNPN, CDR2 SVGIG (reference sequence). V lost 4 bases and J 5 bases, leaving 14 bases between the germline ends.

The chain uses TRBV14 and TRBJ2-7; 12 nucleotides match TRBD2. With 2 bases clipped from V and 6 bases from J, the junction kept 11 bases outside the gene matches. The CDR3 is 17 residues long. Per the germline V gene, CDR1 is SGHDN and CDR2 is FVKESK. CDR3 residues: CASSQPDLLLAGGEQYF. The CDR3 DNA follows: TGTGCCAGCAGCCAACCCGACCTCCTACTAGCGGGAGGCGAGCAGTACTTC.

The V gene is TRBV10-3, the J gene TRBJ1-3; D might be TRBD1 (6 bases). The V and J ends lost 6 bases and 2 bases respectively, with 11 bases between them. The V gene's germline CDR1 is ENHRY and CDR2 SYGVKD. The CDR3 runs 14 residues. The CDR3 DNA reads TGTGCCATCAGGAGGGGGGGACCTGGAAACACCATATATTTT. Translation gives CAIRRGGPGNTIYF.

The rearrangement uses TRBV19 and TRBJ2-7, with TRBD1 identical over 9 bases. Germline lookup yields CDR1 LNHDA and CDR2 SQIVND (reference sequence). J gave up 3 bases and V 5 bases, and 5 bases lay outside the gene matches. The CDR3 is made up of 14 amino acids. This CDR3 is CASSSRTGDYEQYF. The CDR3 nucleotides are TGTGCCAGTAGTTCTAGGACAGGGGACTACGAGCAGTACTTC.

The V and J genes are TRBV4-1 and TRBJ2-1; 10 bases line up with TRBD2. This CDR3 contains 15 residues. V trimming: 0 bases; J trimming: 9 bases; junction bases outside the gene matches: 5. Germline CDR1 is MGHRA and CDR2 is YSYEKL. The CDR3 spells CASSQDRVAGGEQFF. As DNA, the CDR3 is TGCGCCAGCAGCCAAGATAGGGTAGCGGGAGGTGAGCAGTTCTTC.

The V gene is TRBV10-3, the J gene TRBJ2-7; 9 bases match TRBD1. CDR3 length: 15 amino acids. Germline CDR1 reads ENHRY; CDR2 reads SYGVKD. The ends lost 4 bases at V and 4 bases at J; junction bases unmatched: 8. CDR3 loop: CAISVLTGGPYEQYF. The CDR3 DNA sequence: TGTGCCATCAGTGTACTGACAGGGGGGCCTTACGAGCAGTACTTC.

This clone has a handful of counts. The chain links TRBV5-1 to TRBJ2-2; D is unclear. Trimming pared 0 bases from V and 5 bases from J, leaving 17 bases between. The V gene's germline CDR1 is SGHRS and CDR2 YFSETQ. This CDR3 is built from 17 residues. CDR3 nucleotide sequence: TGCGCCAGCAGCTTGGCCGTAGCTAAAAGTGAGACCGGGGAGCTGTTTTTT. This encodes CASSLAVAKSETGELFF.

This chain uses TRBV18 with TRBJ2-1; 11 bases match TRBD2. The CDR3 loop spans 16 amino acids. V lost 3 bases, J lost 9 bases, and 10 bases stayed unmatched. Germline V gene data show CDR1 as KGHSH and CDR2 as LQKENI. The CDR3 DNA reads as TGTGCCAGCTCACCCCTACTAGCGGGAGCGCTCAGTGAGCAGTTCTTC. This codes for CASSPLLAGALSEQFF.

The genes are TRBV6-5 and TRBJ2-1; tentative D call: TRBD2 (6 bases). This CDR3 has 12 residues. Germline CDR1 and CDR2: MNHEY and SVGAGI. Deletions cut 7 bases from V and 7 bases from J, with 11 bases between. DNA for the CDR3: TGTGCCAGCAAACCCGGAGGGAATGAGCAGTTCTTC. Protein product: CASKPGGNEQFF.

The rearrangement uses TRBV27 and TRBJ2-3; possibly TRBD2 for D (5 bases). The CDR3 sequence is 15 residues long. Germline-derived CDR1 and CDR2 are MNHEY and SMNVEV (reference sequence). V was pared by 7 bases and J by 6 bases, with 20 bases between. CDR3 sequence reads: CASTTSFGSLDTQYF. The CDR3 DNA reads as TGTGCCAGCACGACCTCGTTTGGGAGCCTCGATACGCAGTATTTT.

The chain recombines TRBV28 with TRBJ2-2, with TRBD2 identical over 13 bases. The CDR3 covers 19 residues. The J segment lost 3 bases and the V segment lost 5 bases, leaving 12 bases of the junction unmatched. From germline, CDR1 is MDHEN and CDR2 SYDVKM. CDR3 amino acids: CASSDGLAGDGRDTGELFF. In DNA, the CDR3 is TGTGCCAGCAGTGACGGACTAGCGGGAGACGGCCGAGACACCGGGGAGCTGTTTTTT.

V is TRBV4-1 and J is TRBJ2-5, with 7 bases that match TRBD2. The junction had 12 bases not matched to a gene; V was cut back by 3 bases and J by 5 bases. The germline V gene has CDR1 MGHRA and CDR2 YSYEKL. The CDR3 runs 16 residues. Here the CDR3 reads CASSHPGGGGEETQYF. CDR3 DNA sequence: TGCGCCAGCAGCCATCCGGGGGGAGGCGGAGAGGAGACCCAGTACTTC.

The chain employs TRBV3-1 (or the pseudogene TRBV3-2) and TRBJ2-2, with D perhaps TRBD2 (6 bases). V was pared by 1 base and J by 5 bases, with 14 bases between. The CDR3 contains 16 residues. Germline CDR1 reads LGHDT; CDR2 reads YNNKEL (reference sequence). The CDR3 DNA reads TGTGCCAGCAGCCAAGTAAGTGTCAGCGGGACCGGGGAGCTGTTTTTT. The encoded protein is CASSQVSVSGTGELFF.